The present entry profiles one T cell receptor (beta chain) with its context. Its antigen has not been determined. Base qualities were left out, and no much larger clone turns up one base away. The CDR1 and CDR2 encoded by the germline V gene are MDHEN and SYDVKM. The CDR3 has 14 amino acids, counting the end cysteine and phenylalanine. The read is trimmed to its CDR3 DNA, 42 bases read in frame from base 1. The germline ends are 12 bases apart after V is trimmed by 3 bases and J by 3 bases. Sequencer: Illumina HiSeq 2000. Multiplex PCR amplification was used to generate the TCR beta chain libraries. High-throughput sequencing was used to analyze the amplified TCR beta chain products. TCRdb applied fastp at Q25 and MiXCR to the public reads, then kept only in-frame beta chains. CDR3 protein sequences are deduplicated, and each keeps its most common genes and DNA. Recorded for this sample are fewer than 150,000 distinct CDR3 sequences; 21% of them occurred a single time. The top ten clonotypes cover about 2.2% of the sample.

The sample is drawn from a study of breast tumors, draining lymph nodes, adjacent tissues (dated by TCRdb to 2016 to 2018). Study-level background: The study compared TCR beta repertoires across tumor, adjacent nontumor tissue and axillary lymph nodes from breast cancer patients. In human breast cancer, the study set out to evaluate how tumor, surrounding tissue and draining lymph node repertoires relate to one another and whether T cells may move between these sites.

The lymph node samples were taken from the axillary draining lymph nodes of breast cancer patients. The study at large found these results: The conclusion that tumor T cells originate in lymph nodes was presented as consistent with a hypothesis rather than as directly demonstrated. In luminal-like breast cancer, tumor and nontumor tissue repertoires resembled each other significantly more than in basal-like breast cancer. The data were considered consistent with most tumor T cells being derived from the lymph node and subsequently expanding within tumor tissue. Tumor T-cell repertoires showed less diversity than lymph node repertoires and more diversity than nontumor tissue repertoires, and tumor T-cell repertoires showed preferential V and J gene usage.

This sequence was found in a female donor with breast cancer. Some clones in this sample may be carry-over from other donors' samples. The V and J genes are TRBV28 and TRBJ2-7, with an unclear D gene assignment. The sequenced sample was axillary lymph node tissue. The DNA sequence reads TGTGCCAGCAGTTTCAAGAGGCCCGGCTACGAGCAGTACTTC. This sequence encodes CASSFKRPGYEQYF.